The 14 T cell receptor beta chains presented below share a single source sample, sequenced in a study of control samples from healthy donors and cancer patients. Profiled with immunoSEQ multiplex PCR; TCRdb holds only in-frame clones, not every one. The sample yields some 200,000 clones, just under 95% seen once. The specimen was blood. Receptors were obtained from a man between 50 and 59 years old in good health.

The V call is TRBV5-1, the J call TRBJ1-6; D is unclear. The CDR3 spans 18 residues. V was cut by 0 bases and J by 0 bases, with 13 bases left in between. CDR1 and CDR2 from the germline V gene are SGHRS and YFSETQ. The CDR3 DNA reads TGCGCCAGCAGCTTGGAGTGGAGAGCGAGCTCCTATAATTCACCCCTCCACTTT. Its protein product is CASSLEWRASSYNSPLHF. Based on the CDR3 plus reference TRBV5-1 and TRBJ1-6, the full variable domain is KAGVTQTPRYLIKTRGQQVTLSCSPISGHRSVSWYQQTPGQGLQFLFEYFSETQRNKGNFPGRFSGRQFSNSRSEMNVSTLELGDSALYLCASSLEWRASSYNSPLHFGNGTRLTVT.

The CDR3 coding sequence is TGTGCCAGCAGCGCTCAGACAGGGTTATTCACTGAAGCTTTCTTT. It translates to CASSAQTGLFTEAFF. The V gene is TRBV9, the J gene TRBJ1-1, with 7 bases lining up with TRBD1. From germline, CDR1 is SGDLS and CDR2 YYNGEE. The length of the CDR3 is 15 residues. J lost 4 bases, V lost 3 bases, and 9 bases had no gene match.

The CDR3 DNA is TGTGCCAGCAGCTTCCAAGGGTTCCGTTTCGGCAATCAGCCCCAGCATTTT. Translation gives CASSFQGFRFGNQPQHF. V and J are TRBV5-6 and TRBJ1-5; no firm D call. V was pared by 2 bases and J by 2 bases, with 17 bases between. The CDR3 runs 17 residues. CDR1 and CDR2 from the germline V gene are SGHDT and YYEEEE.

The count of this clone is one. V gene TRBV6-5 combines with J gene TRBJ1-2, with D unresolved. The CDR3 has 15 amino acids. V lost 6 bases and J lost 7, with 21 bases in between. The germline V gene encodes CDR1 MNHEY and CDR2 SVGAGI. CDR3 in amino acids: CASSPNFGTYSGYTF. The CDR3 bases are TGTGCCAGCAGCCCCAACTTCGGAACCTATTCTGGCTACACCTTC.

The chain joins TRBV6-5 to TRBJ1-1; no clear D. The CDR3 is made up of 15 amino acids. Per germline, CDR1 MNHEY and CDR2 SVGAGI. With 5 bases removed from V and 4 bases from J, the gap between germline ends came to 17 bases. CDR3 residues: CASSTHEVRATEAFF. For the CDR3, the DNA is TGTGCCAGCAGTACCCACGAGGTTCGGGCCACTGAAGCTTTCTTT.

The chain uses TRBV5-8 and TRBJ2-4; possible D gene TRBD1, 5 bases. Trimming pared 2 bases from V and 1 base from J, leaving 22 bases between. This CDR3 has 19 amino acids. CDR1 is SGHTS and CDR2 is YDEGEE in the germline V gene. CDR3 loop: CASSFGFRVRLTAKNIQYF. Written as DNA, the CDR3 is TGTGCCAGCAGCTTCGGTTTCAGGGTGCGCTTAACGGCCAAAAACATTCAGTACTTC. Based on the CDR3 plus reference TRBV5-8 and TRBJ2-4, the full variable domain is EAGVTQSPTHLIKTRGQQATLRCSPISGHTSVYWYQQALGLGLQFLLWYDEGEERNRGNFPPRFSGRQFPNYSSELNVNALELEDSALYLCASSFGFRVRLTAKNIQYFGAGTRLSVL.

The CDR3 DNA reads TGCGCCAGCAGCTTGGCCCCAGGGAACGACGAGCAGTACTTC. Its translation is CASSLAPGNDEQYF. V usage is TRBV5-1 and J usage is TRBJ2-7, with D possibly TRBD1 on 5 matching bases. Trimming removed 0 bases from V and 5 bases from J, with 12 bases in between. Germline V gene sequence: CDR1 SGHRS, CDR2 YFSETQ. The CDR3 covers 14 residues.

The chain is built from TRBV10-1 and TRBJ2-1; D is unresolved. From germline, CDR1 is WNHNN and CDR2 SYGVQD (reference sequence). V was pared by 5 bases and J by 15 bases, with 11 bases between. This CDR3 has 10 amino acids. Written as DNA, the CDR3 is TGCGCCAGCAGTAAATTCAACTGGTTCTTC. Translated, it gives CASSKFNWFF.

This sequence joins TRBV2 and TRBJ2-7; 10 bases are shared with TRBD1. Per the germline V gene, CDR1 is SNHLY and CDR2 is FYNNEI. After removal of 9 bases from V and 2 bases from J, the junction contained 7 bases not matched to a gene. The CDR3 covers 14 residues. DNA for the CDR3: TGTGCCAGTTCCGGGACAGGGGTTCCCTACGAGCAGTACGTC. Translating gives CASSGTGVPYEQYV.

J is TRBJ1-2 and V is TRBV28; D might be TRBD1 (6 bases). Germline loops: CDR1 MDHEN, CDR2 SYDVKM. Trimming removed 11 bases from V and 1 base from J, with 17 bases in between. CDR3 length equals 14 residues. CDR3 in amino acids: CAGRGAGVNYGYTF. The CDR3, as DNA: TGTGCCGGAAGAGGAGCAGGGGTTAACTATGGCTACACCTTC.

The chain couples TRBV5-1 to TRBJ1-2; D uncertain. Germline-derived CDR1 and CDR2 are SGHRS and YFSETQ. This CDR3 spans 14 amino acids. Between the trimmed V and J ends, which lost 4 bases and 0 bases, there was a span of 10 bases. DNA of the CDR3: TGCGCCAGCAGCCCGCGGACGGCTAACTATGGCTACACCTTC. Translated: CASSPRTANYGYTF.

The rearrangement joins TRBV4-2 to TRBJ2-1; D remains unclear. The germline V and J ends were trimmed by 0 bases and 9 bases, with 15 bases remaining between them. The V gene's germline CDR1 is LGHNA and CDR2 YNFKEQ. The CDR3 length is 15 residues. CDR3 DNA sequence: TGTGCCAGCAGCCAAGAGACCCACAGCGTGGGTGAGCAGTTCTTC. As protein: CASSQETHSVGEQFF.

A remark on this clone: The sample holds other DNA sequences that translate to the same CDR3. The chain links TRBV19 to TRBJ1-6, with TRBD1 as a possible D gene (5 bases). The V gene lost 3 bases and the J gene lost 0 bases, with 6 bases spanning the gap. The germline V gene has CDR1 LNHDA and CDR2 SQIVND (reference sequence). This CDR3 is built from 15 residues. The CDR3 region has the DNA TGTGCCAGTAGTATGGGGGTCTCCTATAATTCACCCCTCCACTTT. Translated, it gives CASSMGVSYNSPLHF.

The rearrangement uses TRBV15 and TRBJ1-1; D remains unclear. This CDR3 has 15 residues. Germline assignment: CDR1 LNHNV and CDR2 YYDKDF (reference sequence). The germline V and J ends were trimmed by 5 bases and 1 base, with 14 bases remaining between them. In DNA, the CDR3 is TGTGCCACCAGCGAGGGCTTAGCGGGGAACACTGAAGCTTTCTTT. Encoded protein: CATSEGLAGNTEAFF.